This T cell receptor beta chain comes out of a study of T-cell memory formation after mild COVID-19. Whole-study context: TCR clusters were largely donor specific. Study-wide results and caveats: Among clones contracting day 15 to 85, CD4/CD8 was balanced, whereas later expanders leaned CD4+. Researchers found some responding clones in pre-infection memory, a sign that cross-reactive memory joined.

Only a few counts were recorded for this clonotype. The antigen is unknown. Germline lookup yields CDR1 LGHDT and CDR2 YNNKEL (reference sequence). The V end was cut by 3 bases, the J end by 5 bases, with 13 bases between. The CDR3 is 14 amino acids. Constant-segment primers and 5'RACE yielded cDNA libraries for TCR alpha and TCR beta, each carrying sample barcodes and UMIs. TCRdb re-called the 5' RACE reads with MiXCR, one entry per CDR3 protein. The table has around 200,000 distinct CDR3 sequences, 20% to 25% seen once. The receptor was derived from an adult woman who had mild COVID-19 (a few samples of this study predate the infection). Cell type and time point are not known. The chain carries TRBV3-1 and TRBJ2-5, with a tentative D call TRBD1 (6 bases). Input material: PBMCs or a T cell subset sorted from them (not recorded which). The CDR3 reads CASSQDSPLETQYF. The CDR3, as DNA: TGTGCCAGCAGCCAGGACAGCCCGTTGGAGACCCAGTACTTC.